The 16 T cell receptor beta chains below all came from one sample that was sequenced in a study of a mutant IDH1 vaccine in newly diagnosed glioma. Time point specified: week 47, end of study. Each vaccine dose was 300 ug of mutant IDH1 20-mer peptide, with topical imiquimod. Libraries were prepared by immunoSEQ multiplex PCR; TCRdb keeps only in-frame clonotypes and omits some of them. The table has roughly 43,000 clones, around 82% seen once. Their antigen targets remain unknown. Material: PBMCs, obtained from a glioma patient whose treatment included an IDH1 peptide vaccine. All receptors come from a man aged 18 to 29 with glioma. Some clones in this sample may be carry-over from other donors' samples.

This clone showed up just a few times. This chain uses TRBV30 with TRBJ1-1; unclear D gene. Germline-derived CDR1 and CDR2 are GTSNPN and SVGIG (reference sequence). V lost 2 bases and J 8 bases, leaving 9 bases between the germline ends. The CDR3 has 11 amino acids. This CDR3 is CAWSHYREAFF. In DNA, the CDR3 is TGTGCCTGGAGTCACTACAGAGAAGCTTTCTTT.

V and J are TRBV20-1 and TRBJ1-5; D ambiguous. V shed 0 bases and J shed 11 bases, with 8 bases lying between them. CDR1 is DFQATT, CDR2 SNEGSKA, per germline (reference sequence). The CDR3 contains 11 residues. In DNA, the CDR3 is TGCAGTGCTAGAGATCGGTCGGCCCAGCATTTT. This codes for CSARDRSAQHF.

The gene calls are TRBV6-5 and TRBJ2-7; 8 nucleotides align to TRBD1. The CDR3 is 13 amino acids. V dropped 2 bases and J dropped 7; count of bases not matched to a gene: 4. Germline CDR1 reads MNHEY; CDR2 reads SVGAGI. Written as DNA, the CDR3 is TGTGCCAGCAGTTACGGACAGGGTGAAGAGCAGTACTTC. Translating it yields CASSYGQGEEQYF.

The chain employs TRBV4-1 and TRBJ1-4, with D uncertain. The CDR3 runs to 16 residues. The V gene's germline CDR1 is MGHRA and CDR2 YSYEKL. V lost 0 bases and J 5 bases, leaving 13 bases between the germline ends. The CDR3 DNA reads as TGCGCCAGCAGCCAAGATCACTTCAGGAAGAATGAAAAACTGTTTTTT. Translation gives CASSQDHFRKNEKLFF.

The chain recombines TRBV29-1 with TRBJ1-2; 7 nucleotides match TRBD1. This CDR3 is built from 15 residues. Germline assignment: CDR1 SQVTM and CDR2 ANQGSEA. V was clipped by 6 bases and J by 0 bases; unmatched bases: 10. CDR3 amino acids: CSVPDREMANYGYTF. The DNA of the CDR3 is TGCAGCGTACCCGACAGGGAGATGGCTAACTATGGCTACACCTTC.

The CDR3 DNA follows: TGTGCCAGCAGCTTGGCCGGGGAGCTGTTTTTT. Its translation is CASSLAGELFF. The chain uses TRBV5-4 and TRBJ2-2, with D unclear. Germline loops: CDR1 SGHNT, CDR2 YYREEE (reference sequence). V dropped 0 bases and J dropped 6 bases, with 0 bases sitting between them. The CDR3 runs to 11 residues.

This rearrangement joins TRBV28 to TRBJ1-4; D is unclear. The ends were cut back, 5 bases at V and 8 bases at J, with 9 bases in the middle. The length of the CDR3 is 12 residues. CDR1 is MDHEN, CDR2 SYDVKM, per germline. The CDR3 sequence is CASSPLIEKLFF. Written as DNA, the CDR3 is TGTGCCAGCAGTCCCCTCATCGAAAAACTGTTTTTT.

V usage is TRBV5-1 and J usage is TRBJ1-4; 7 positions match TRBD1. This CDR3 is built from 15 residues. CDR1 is SGHRS and CDR2 is YFSETQ in the germline V gene. The J segment lost 4 bases and the V segment lost 0 bases, leaving 3 bases of the junction unmatched. The CDR3 nucleotides are TGCGCCAGCAGCTTGGTGGCAGGGGGTAATGAAAAACTGTTTTTT. This codes for CASSLVAGGNEKLFF.

This chain uses TRBV6-5 with TRBJ2-2; 7 nucleotides line up with TRBD2. In germline, CDR1 is MNHEY, CDR2 SVGAGI. The V and J ends lost 11 bases and 1 base, in that order; junction bases with no gene match: 7. The CDR3 is made up of 14 amino acids. CDR3 DNA: TGTGCCGCGGGGGAGGGGTGGAACACCGGGGAGCTGTTTTTT. This gives the protein CAAGEGWNTGELFF.

V gene TRBV30 combines with J gene TRBJ2-3; TRBD2 might be the D (5 bases). Trimming took off 5 bases at V and 3 bases at J, with 6 bases between the two ends. This CDR3 has 11 residues. CDR1 and CDR2 (germline): GTSNPN, SVGIG (reference sequence). This CDR3 is CAWEGTDTQYF. The CDR3 nucleotides read TGTGCCTGGGAGGGAACAGATACGCAGTATTTT.

The CDR3 DNA reads TGTGCCAGCAGTTACCTGGATCGGGGTGGCTACACCTTC. Residues: CASSYLDRGGYTF. This sequence joins TRBV6-5 and TRBJ1-2; D call uncertain. Trimming stripped 2 bases from V and 7 bases from J, with 11 bases between. The CDR3 contains 13 residues. CDR1 and CDR2 (germline): MNHEY, SVGAGI.

The chain employs TRBV29-1 and TRBJ1-2, with a tentative D call TRBD1 (6 bases). V was trimmed by 4 bases and J by 4 bases, leaving 13 bases between them. This CDR3 region has 13 residues. CDR1 is SQVTM and CDR2 is ANQGSEA in the germline V gene. CDR3 sequence (DNA): TGCAGCGTTGCCGGGGGCGATTCCTATGGCTACACCTTC. Its translation: CSVAGGDSYGYTF.

The chain combines TRBV7-8 with TRBJ2-4; perhaps TRBD1 as D (5 bases). V lost 1 base to trimming and J lost 0 bases, with 19 bases between them. CDR1 SGHVS and CDR2 FQNEAQ come from the germline V gene. The CDR3 is 19 amino acids. Written as DNA, the CDR3 is TGTGCCAGCAGCTTAGAAGGGGCACTGGCCCGCCTAGCCAAAAACATTCAGTACTTC. Encoded protein: CASSLEGALARLAKNIQYF.

V and J are TRBV28 and TRBJ2-7; D not certain. Germline lookup yields CDR1 MDHEN and CDR2 SYDVKM. Trimming shortened V by 6 bases and J by 2 bases, and 8 bases separated the two germline ends. The CDR3 length is 12 residues. The CDR3: CASSNPPYEQYF. As DNA, the CDR3 is TGTGCCAGCAGCAATCCACCCTACGAGCAGTACTTC.

This chain connects TRBV10-3 to TRBJ1-3; D call uncertain. The length of the CDR3 is 14 residues. Germline V gene sequence: CDR1 ENHRY, CDR2 SYGVKD. The V and J ends lost 8 bases and 0 bases respectively, with 11 bases between them. The CDR3 DNA is TGTGCCATCGGAACGGCGAGCTCTGGAAACACCATATATTTT. This codes for CAIGTASSGNTIYF.

The rearrangement uses TRBV9 and TRBJ1-2; D call uncertain. Trimming shortened V by 0 bases and J by 4 bases, and 4 bases separated the two germline ends. This CDR3 comprises 12 residues. CDR1 is SGDLS, CDR2 YYNGEE, per germline. The CDR3 nucleotides are TGTGCCAGCAGCGTAGCCGCCTATGGCTACACCTTC. As protein: CASSVAAYGYTF.